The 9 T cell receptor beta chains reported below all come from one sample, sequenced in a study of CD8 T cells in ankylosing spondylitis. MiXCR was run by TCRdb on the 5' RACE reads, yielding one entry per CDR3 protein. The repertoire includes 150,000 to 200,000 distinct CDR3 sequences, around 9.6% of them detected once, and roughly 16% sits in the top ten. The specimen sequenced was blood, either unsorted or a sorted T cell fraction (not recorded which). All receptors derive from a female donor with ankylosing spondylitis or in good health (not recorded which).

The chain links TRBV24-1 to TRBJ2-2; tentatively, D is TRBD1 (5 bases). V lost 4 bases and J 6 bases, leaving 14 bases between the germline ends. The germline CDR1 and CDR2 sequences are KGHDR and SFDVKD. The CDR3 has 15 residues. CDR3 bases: TGTGCCACCAGTGACCGACAGCAAGGGGCCGGGGAGCTGTTTTTT. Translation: CATSDRQQGAGELFF.

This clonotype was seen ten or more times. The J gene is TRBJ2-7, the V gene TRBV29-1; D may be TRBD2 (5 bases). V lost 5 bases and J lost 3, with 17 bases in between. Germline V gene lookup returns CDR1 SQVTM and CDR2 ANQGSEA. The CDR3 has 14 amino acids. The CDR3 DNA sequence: TGCAGCGTTATGGGAGAGACGGTGGGCTACGAGCAGTACTTC. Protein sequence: CSVMGETVGYEQYF.

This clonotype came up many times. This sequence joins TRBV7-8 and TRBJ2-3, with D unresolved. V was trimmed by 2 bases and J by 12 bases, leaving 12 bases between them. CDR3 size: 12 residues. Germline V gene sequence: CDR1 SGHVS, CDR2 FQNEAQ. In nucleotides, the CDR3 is TGTGCCAGCAGCTTAAATCAGAGGCTTCAGTATTTT. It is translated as CASSLNQRLQYF.

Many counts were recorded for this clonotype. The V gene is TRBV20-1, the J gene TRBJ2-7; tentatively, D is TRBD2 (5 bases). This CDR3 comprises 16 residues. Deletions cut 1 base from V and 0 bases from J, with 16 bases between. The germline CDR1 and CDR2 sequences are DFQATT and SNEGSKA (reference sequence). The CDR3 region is CSARGVGSGSSYEQYF. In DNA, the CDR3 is TGCAGTGCTAGAGGAGTAGGAAGCGGAAGCTCCTACGAGCAGTACTTC.

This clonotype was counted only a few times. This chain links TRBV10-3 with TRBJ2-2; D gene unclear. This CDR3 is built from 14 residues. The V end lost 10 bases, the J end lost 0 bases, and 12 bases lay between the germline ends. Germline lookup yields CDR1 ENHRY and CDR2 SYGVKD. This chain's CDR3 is CATRGGTNTGELFF. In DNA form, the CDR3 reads TGTGCCACCCGCGGTGGTACGAACACCGGGGAGCTGTTTTTT.

CDR3 protein: CASTLSGSSYNEQFF. The CDR3 DNA sequence: TGTGCCAGCACCCTTAGCGGGAGCTCCTACAATGAGCAGTTCTTC. The rearrangement joins TRBV2 to TRBJ2-1; TRBD2 agrees at 9 bases. The CDR3 extends over 15 amino acids. CDR1 is SNHLY and CDR2 is FYNNEI in the germline V gene. The junction had 4 bases not matched to a gene; V was cut back by 7 bases and J by 0 bases.

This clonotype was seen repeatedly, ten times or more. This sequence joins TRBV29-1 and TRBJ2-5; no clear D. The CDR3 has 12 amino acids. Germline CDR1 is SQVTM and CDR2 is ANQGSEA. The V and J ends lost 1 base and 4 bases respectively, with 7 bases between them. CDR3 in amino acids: CSVEGNRETQYF. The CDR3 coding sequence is TGCAGCGTTGAAGGGAATCGAGAGACCCAGTACTTC.

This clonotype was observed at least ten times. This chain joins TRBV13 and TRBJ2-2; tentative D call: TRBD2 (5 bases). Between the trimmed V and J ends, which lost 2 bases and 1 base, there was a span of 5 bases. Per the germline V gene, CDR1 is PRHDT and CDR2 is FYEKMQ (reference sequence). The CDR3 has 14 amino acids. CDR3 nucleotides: TGTGCCAGCAGCTTAAGCGGGAACACCGGGGAGCTGTTTTTT. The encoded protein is CASSLSGNTGELFF. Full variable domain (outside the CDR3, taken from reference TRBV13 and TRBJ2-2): AAGVIQSPRHLIKEKRETATLKCYPIPRHDTVYWYQQGPGQDPQFLISFYEKMQSDKGSIPDRFSAQQFSDYHSELNMSSLELGDSALYFCASSLSGNTGELFFGEGSRLTVL.

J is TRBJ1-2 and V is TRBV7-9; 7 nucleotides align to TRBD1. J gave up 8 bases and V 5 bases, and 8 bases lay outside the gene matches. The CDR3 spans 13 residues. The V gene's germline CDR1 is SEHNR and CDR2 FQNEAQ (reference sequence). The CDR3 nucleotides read TGTGCCAGCAGCGTGGACAGGATGGTGGGCTACACCTTC. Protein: CASSVDRMVGYTF.